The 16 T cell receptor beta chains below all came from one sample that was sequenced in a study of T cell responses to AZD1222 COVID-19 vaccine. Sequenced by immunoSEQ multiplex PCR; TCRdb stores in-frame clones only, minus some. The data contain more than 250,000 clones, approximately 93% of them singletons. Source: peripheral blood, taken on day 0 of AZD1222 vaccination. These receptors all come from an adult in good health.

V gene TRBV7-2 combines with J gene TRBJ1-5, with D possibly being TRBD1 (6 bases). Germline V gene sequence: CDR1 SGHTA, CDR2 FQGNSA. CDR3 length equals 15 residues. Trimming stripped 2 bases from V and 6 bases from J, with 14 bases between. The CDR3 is CASSLFGGAVQPQHF. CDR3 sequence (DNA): TGTGCCAGCAGCTTATTCGGGGGCGCGGTTCAGCCCCAGCATTTT.

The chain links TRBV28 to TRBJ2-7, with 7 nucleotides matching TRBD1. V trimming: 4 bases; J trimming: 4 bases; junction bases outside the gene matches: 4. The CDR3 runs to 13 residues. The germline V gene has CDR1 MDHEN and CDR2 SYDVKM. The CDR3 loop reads CASSSNRGYEQYF. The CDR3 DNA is TGTGCCAGCAGTTCTAACAGGGGATACGAGCAGTACTTC.

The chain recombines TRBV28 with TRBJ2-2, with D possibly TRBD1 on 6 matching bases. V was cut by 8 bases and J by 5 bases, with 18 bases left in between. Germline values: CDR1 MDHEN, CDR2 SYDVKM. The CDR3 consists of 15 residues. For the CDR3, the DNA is TGTGCCAGCGGCTCAGGGGCCCTCGGGACCGGGGAGCTGTTTTTT. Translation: CASGSGALGTGELFF.

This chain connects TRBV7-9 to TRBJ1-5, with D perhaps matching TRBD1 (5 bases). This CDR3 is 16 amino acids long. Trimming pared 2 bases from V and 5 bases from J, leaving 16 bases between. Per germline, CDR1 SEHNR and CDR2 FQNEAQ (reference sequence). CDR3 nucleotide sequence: TGTGCCAGCAGCTTATATGGGGGTTCGGAAGATCAGCCCCAGCATTTT. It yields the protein CASSLYGGSEDQPQHF.

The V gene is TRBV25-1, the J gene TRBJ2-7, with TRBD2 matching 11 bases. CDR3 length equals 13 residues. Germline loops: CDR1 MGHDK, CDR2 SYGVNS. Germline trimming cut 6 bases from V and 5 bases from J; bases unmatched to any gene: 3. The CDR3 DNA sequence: TGTGCCAGCAGGACTAGCGGGATCGACGAGCAGTACTTC. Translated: CASRTSGIDEQYF.

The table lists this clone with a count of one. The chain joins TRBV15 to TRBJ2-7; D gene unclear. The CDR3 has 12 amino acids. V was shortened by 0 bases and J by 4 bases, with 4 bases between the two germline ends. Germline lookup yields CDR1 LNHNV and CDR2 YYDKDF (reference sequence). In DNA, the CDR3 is TGTGCCACCAGCAGAGACGATTACGAGCAGTACTTC. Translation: CATSRDDYEQYF.

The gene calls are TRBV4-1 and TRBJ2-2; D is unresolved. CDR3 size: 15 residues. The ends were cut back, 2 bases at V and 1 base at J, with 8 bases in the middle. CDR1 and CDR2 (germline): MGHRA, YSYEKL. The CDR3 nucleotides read TGCGCCAGCAGCCAAAGAACGCAGAACACCGGGGAGCTGTTTTTT. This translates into CASSQRTQNTGELFF.

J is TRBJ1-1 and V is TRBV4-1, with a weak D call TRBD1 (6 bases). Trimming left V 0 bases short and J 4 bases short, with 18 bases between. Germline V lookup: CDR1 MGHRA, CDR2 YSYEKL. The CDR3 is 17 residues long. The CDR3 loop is CASSQDPSRGLSTEAFF. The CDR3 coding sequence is TGCGCCAGCAGCCAAGATCCCTCCCGGGGGCTGAGCACTGAAGCTTTCTTT.

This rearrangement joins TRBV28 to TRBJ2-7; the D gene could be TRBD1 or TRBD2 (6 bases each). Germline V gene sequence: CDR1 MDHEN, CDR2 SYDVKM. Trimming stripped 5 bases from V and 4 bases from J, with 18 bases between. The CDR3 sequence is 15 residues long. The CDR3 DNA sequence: TGTGCCAGCAGTGGGGGGACACAGGAAAGGTACGAGCAGTACTTC. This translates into CASSGGTQERYEQYF.

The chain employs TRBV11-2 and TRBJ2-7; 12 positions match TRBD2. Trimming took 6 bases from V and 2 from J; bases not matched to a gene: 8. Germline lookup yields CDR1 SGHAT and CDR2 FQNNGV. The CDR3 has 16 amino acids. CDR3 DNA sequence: TGTGCCAGCAGGCCTACTAGCGGGGGGCCGCCCTACGAGCAGTACTTC. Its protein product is CASRPTSGGPPYEQYF.

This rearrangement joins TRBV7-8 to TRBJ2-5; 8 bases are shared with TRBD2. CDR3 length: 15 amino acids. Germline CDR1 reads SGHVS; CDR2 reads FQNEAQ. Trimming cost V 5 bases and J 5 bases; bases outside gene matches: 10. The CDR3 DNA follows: TGTGCCAGCAGCCCGGGGAGCGGGGGTTGGGAGACCCAGTACTTC. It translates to CASSPGSGGWETQYF.

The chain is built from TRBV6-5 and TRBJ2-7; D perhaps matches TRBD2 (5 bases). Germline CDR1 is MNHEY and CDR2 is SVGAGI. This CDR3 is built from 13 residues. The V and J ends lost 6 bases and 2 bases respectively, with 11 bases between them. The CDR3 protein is CASSRGMAYEQYF. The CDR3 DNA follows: TGTGCCAGCAGCCGAGGGATGGCCTACGAGCAGTACTTC.

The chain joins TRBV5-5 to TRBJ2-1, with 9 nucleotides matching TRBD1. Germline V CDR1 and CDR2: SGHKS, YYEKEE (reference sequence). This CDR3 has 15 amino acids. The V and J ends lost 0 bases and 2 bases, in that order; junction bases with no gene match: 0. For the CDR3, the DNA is TGTGCCAGCAGCTTGGGACAGGGGGCCTACAATGAGCAGTTCTTC. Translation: CASSLGQGAYNEQFF.

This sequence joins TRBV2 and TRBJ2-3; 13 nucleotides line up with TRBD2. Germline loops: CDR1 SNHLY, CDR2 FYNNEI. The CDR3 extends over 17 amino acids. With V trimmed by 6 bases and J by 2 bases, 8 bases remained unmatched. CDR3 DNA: TGTGCCAGCAGAACCCCACTAGCGGGGGGGCCCACAGATACGCAGTATTTT. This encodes CASRTPLAGGPTDTQYF.

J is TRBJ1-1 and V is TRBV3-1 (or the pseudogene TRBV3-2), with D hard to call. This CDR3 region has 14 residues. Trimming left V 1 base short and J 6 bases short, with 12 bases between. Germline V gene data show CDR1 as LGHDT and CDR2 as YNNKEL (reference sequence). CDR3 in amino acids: CASSQVVSQAEAFF. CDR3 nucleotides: TGTGCCAGCAGCCAAGTTGTTTCCCAGGCTGAAGCTTTCTTT.

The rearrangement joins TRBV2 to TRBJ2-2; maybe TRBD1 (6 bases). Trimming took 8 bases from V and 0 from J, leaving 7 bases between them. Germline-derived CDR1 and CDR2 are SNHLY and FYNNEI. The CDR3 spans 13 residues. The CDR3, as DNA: TGTGCCAGCGGGACACCGAACACCGGGGAGCTGTTTTTT. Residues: CASGTPNTGELFF.